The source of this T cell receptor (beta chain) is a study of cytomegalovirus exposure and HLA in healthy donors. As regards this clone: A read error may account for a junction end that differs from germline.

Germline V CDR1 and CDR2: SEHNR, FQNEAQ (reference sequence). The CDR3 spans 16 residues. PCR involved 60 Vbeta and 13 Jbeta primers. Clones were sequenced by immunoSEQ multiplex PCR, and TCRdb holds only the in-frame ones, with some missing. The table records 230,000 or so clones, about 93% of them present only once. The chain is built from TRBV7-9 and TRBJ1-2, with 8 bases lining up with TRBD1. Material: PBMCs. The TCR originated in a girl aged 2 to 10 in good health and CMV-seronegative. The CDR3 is CSSSVDRVEANYGYTF. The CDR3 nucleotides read TGTTCCAGCAGCGTGGACAGGGTAGAGGCTAACTATGGCTACACCTTC.